This T cell receptor beta chain was recovered during a study of cytomegalovirus exposure and HLA in healthy donors. The V gene's germline CDR1 is SEHNR and CDR2 FQNEAQ (reference sequence). After removal of 5 bases from V and 8 bases from J, the junction contained 3 bases not matched to a gene. This CDR3 is 12 amino acids long. PCR used 60 Vbeta primers and 13 Jbeta primers. Using immunoSEQ multiplex PCR, the repertoire was profiled, and TCRdb retains in-frame clones only, with some absent. Altogether 200,000 to 250,000 clones are present, about 77% being singletons, with the ten largest covering 1.8%. A word on this clone: Its specificity is not known.

Study results and caveats: The study had only CMV serostatus as immune exposure information. Among the most significant clusters, several appeared linked to common viral pathogens in a later analysis. A later analysis found TCR association rates differed by HLA locus, highest for DRB1 and lowest for HLA-C.

The chain employs TRBV7-9 and TRBJ1-2; 9 bases agree with TRBD1. Specimen: PBMCs. This TCR was recovered from a woman aged 25 to 39 in good health and CMV-seronegative. The DNA of the CDR3 is TGTGCCAGCAGCCGGACAGGGGAAGGCTACACCTTC. Encoded protein: CASSRTGEGYTF. Full variable domain (remainder filled in from reference TRBV7-9 and TRBJ1-2): DTGVSQNPRHKITKRGQNVTFRCDPISEHNRLYWYRQTLGQGPEFLTYFQNEAQLEKSRLLSDRFSAERPKGSFSTLEIQRTEQGDSAMYLCASSRTGEGYTFGSGTRLTVV.